A single sample is the source of the 11 T cell receptor beta chains below, sequenced in a study of blood T cell repertoires in COVID-19. TCRdb keeps only in-frame clones here, not all; method: immunoSEQ multiplex PCR. Here the sample spans about 490,000 clones, roughly 85% being singletons. Source material: peripheral blood. The receptors derive from a human donor in a cohort sampled during active COVID-19.

This clone came up a few times. The chain combines TRBV7-2 with TRBJ1-5, with D possibly TRBD1 on 6 matching bases. Germline V CDR1 and CDR2: SGHTA, FQGNSA. V dropped 4 bases and J dropped 0 bases, with 10 bases sitting between them. The CDR3 runs to 15 residues. The CDR3 spells CASSSRDISNQPQHF. The CDR3 nucleotides are TGTGCCAGCAGCTCCCGGGACATTAGCAATCAGCCCCAGCATTTT.

V usage is TRBV10-1 and J usage is TRBJ2-7; tentatively, D is TRBD2 (6 bases). V was clipped by 6 bases and J by 6 bases, with 18 bases between them. Germline assignment: CDR1 WNHNN and CDR2 SYGVQD (reference sequence). The CDR3 runs 14 residues. The CDR3 DNA follows: TGCGCCAGCAGCCTGGGACTGAGGGGAATCGAGCAGTACTTC. Encoded protein: CASSLGLRGIEQYF.

The V gene is TRBV11-2, the J gene TRBJ2-2; 7 bases line up with TRBD2. With 1 base clipped from V and 7 bases from J, the junction kept 18 bases outside the gene matches. This CDR3 contains 19 residues. The germline V gene has CDR1 SGHAT and CDR2 FQNNGV. DNA for the CDR3: TGTGCCAGCAGCTTAGGCGGGAGTAGTCTTCTCGCAGTAAACGGGGAGCTGTTTTTT. This sequence encodes CASSLGGSSLLAVNGELFF.

This chain connects TRBV7-2 to TRBJ2-5, with 8 bases lining up with TRBD2. V lost 4 bases, J lost 1 base, and 8 bases stayed unmatched. Germline CDR1 and CDR2: SGHTA and FQGNSA. The CDR3 has 16 residues. The CDR3, as DNA: TGTGCCAGCAGCTCACTAGCGGAGATCCTCCAAGAGACCCAGTACTTC. Amino acids: CASSSLAEILQETQYF.

The chain employs TRBV28 and TRBJ2-1; 13 positions match TRBD2. The CDR3 is made up of 16 amino acids. Germline CDR1 MDHEN, CDR2 SYDVKM. The V and J ends lost 6 bases and 0 bases, in that order; junction bases with no gene match: 2. CDR3 DNA: TGTGCCAGCAGCCGGACTAGCGGGGGCTCCTACAATGAGCAGTTCTTC. Its translation is CASSRTSGGSYNEQFF.

The V call is TRBV3-1 (or the pseudogene TRBV3-2), the J call TRBJ2-1, with TRBD1 as a possible D gene (6 bases). The CDR3 consists of 18 residues. In germline, CDR1 is LGHDT, CDR2 YNNKEL (reference sequence). V was trimmed by 4 bases and J by 4 bases, leaving 23 bases between them. CDR3 nucleotide sequence: TGTGCCAGCAGCCGCCCTAGCCCGTGGGGGCCAGGGTACAATGAGCAGTTCTTC. Translated: CASSRPSPWGPGYNEQFF.

This rearrangement joins TRBV10-2 to TRBJ1-4; D gene ambiguous. V was pared by 4 bases and J by 7 bases, with 10 bases between. The CDR3 totals 13 residues. Germline CDR1 is WSHSY and CDR2 is SAAADI. CDR3 coding DNA: TGCGCCAGCAGTGGCGGGCGGGGTGAAAAACTGTTTTTT. Protein product: CASSGGRGEKLFF.

The chain couples TRBV11-2 to TRBJ2-5; D not resolved. V was cut by 1 base and J by 5 bases, with 14 bases left in between. The CDR3 covers 15 residues. Per germline, CDR1 SGHAT and CDR2 FQNNGV. The CDR3 spells CASSLALIPGETQYF. The CDR3, as DNA: TGTGCCAGCAGCTTAGCCCTCATTCCCGGGGAGACCCAGTACTTC.

The J gene is TRBJ1-5, the V gene TRBV3-1 (or the pseudogene TRBV3-2); TRBD1 agrees at 8 bases. From germline, CDR1 is LGHDT and CDR2 YNNKEL (reference sequence). V dropped 4 bases and J dropped 2; count of bases not matched to a gene: 1. The CDR3 length is 14 residues. The CDR3 DNA sequence: TGTGCCAGCAGCCCGGACAGGGGCAATCAGCCCCAGCATTTT. It translates to CASSPDRGNQPQHF.

The chain uses TRBV6-5 and TRBJ2-2; 8 positions agree with TRBD1. The germline V gene has CDR1 MNHEY and CDR2 SVGAGI. This CDR3 comprises 15 residues. The junction had 10 bases not matched to a gene; V was cut back by 6 bases and J by 7 bases. CDR3 bases: TGTGCCAGCAGGGGCGACAGGGGAAAAATCGGGGAGCTGTTTTTT. Translated: CASRGDRGKIGELFF.

The chain combines TRBV11-3 with TRBJ2-3, with TRBD2 identical over 8 bases. V lost 5 bases, J lost 2 bases, and 9 bases stayed unmatched. Germline V gene lookup returns CDR1 SGHNT and CDR2 YENEEA. CDR3 length: 16 residues. The CDR3 here is CASSVRTSGYTDTQYF. The CDR3 bases are TGTGCCAGCAGCGTACGCACTAGCGGATACACAGATACGCAGTATTTT.